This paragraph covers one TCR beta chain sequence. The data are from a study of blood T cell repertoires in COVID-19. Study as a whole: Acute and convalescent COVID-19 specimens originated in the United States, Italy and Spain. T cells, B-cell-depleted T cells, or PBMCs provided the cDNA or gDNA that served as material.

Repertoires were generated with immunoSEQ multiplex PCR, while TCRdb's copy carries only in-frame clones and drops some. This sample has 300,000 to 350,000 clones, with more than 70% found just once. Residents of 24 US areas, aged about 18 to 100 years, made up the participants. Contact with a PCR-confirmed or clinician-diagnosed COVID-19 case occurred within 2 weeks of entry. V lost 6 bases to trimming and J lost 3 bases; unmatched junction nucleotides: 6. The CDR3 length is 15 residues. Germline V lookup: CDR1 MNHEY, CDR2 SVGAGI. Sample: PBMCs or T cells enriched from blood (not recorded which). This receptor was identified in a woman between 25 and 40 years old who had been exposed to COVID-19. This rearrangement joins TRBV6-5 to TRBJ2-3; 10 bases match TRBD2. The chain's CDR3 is CASRQAGGWTDTQYF. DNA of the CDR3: TGTGCCAGCAGACAAGCGGGAGGGTGGACAGATACGCAGTATTTT.